One and the same sample provided the 20 T cell receptor beta chains below, sequenced in a study of OX40 agonist ivuxolimab in advanced cancers. The repertoire was sequenced with immunoSEQ multiplex PCR; TCRdb's copy has only in-frame clones and lacks some. The sample yields approximately 70,000 clones, 86% seen once. The source was CD4+ or CD8+ T cells sorted from blood, collected in a trial of the OX40 agonist ivuxolimab. Receptors originate from an adult with an advanced solid tumor such as melanoma, head and neck, liver or kidney cancer.

The V call is TRBV6-6, the J call TRBJ2-7; D is tentatively TRBD1 or TRBD2 (6 bases each). Trimming stripped 4 bases from V and 6 bases from J, with 16 bases between. CDR1 is MNHNY and CDR2 is SVGAGI in the germline V gene (reference sequence). The CDR3 runs to 14 residues. CDR3 coding DNA: TGTGCCAGCAGTTTAACGGGGGCGTTTGCCGAGCAGTACTTC. This sequence encodes CASSLTGAFAEQYF.

The genes are TRBV7-3 and TRBJ2-3, with 11 bases matching TRBD2. Germline-derived CDR1 and CDR2 are SGHTA and FQGTGA. The CDR3 extends over 16 amino acids. V gave up 5 bases and J gave up 7 bases; unmatched junction bases: 11. In DNA, the CDR3 is TGTGCCAGCAGCCCCCAAGGGGCTAGCGGGAGGTATACGCAGTATTTT. Encoded protein: CASSPQGASGRYTQYF.

The chain joins TRBV5-4 to TRBJ1-1; 8 nucleotides match TRBD1. Germline values: CDR1 SGHNT, CDR2 YYREEE (reference sequence). There are 15 residues in the CDR3. With V trimmed by 0 bases and J by 5 bases, 6 bases remained unmatched. This chain's CDR3 is CASSLARTGRTEAFF. CDR3 nucleotides: TGTGCCAGCAGCTTGGCCCGGACAGGGAGGACTGAAGCTTTCTTT.

The chain has TRBV2 and TRBJ1-3; D remains unclear. The CDR3 contains 15 residues. Between the trimmed V and J ends, which lost 6 bases and 2 bases, there was a span of 14 bases. Germline CDR1 reads SNHLY; CDR2 reads FYNNEI. CDR3 amino acids: CASRGILGTGNTIYF. The CDR3 bases are TGTGCCAGCAGGGGGATTCTAGGAACTGGAAACACCATATATTTT. Variable domain in full (rest from reference TRBV2 and TRBJ1-3): EPEVTQTPSHQVTQMGQEVILRCVPISNHLYFYWYRQILGQKVEFLVSFYNNEISEKSEIFDDQFSVERPDGSNFTLKIRSTKLEDSAMYFCASRGILGTGNTIYFGEGSWLTVV.

The rearrangement links TRBV11-2 to TRBJ2-2; D uncertain. V was clipped by 8 bases and J by 5 bases, with 12 bases between them. This CDR3 spans 13 amino acids. Germline CDR1 reads SGHAT; CDR2 reads FQNNGV. CDR3 sequence (DNA): TGTGCCAGCGCTTCCCCTTGGACCGGGGAGCTGTTTTTT. Protein sequence: CASASPWTGELFF.

This chain uses TRBV7-9 with TRBJ2-3, with TRBD2 matching 10 bases. Trimming took 2 bases from V and 3 from J; bases not matched to a gene: 2. CDR3 size: 15 residues. CDR1 and CDR2 from the germline V gene are SEHNR and FQNEAQ (reference sequence). CDR3 in DNA: TGTGCCAGCAGCTTACTAGCGGGAGTTACAGATACGCAGTATTTT. The encoded protein is CASSLLAGVTDTQYF.

V usage is TRBV6-1 and J usage is TRBJ1-4; 7 bases match TRBD1. The CDR3 runs 14 residues. Unmatched junction bases numbered 4, after V lost 1 base and J lost 8 bases. Germline values: CDR1 MNHNS, CDR2 SASEGT. The CDR3 DNA sequence: TGTGCCAGCAGTGAAGGACAGGGAGACGAAAAACTGTTTTTT. It encodes CASSEGQGDEKLFF.

The chain uses TRBV30 and TRBJ2-3, with 8 bases fitting TRBD2. CDR1 GTSNPN and CDR2 SVGIG come from the germline V gene (reference sequence). This CDR3 region has 15 residues. After removal of 0 bases from V and 5 bases from J, the junction contained 7 bases not matched to a gene. The CDR3 DNA sequence: TGTGCCTGGAGTGTCGTCGGGGGGGCCGGAGATACGCAGTATTTT. As protein: CAWSVVGGAGDTQYF.

This rearrangement joins TRBV10-2 to TRBJ2-7; 8 positions match TRBD1. Germline trimming cut 3 bases from V and 5 bases from J; bases unmatched to any gene: 3. CDR3 length: 13 amino acids. CDR1 is WSHSY, CDR2 SAAADI, per germline. The CDR3 reads CASSDPDRDEQYF. DNA for the CDR3: TGCGCCAGCAGTGACCCGGACAGGGACGAGCAGTACTTC.

CDR3 loop: CASSFGIYEQYF. CDR3 nucleotide sequence: TGTGCCAGCAGCTTCGGGATCTACGAGCAGTACTTC. The V call is TRBV13, the J call TRBJ2-7, with a possible D match to TRBD2 (5 bases). There are 12 residues in the CDR3. Per the germline V gene, CDR1 is PRHDT and CDR2 is FYEKMQ (reference sequence). Deletions cut 3 bases from V and 3 bases from J, with 6 bases between.

The chain couples TRBV7-6 to TRBJ1-1; D is perhaps TRBD1 (6 bases). There are 13 residues in the CDR3. The V gene lost 5 bases and the J gene lost 4 bases, with 11 bases spanning the gap. Germline V gene sequence: CDR1 SGHVS, CDR2 FNYEAQ. The chain's CDR3 is CASSNRVITEAFF. CDR3 nucleotides: TGTGCCAGCAGCAACAGGGTAATCACTGAAGCTTTCTTT.

The rearrangement joins TRBV5-1 to TRBJ2-1; TRBD2 matches at 7 bases. This CDR3 contains 18 residues. CDR1 and CDR2 from the germline V gene are SGHRS and YFSETQ. The V segment lost 1 base and the J segment 0 bases; nucleotides outside the gene matches: 10. DNA of the CDR3: TGCGCCAGCAGCTTGAGGCTAGCGGCCCAAAGCTCCTACAATGAGCAGTTCTTC. Translated: CASSLRLAAQSSYNEQFF.

The chain carries TRBV19 and TRBJ1-2; TRBD1 matches 8 bases. The germline gives CDR1 LNHDA, CDR2 SQIVND (reference sequence). V shed 6 bases and J 4 bases; nucleotides not matched to a gene: 4. The CDR3 runs to 13 residues. The CDR3 nucleotides read TGTGCCAGTAGCTCTGGACAGGGCTATGGCTACACCTTC. This gives the protein CASSSGQGYGYTF.

The chain joins TRBV5-5 to TRBJ2-2, with 12 bases identical to TRBD2. This CDR3 region has 15 residues. Losses at the gene ends were 5 bases for V and 5 bases for J; bases not matched to a gene: 4. The germline V gene encodes CDR1 SGHKS and CDR2 YYEKEE (reference sequence). In DNA, the CDR3 is TGTGCCAGCAGTCGACTAGCGGGAGAAACCGGGGAGCTGTTTTTT. The encoded protein is CASSRLAGETGELFF.

The sample holds a few counts of this clone. The rearrangement joins TRBV2 to TRBJ1-4, with TRBD1 as a possible D gene (5 bases). Trimming stripped 5 bases from V and 5 bases from J, with 6 bases between. The CDR3 spans 12 residues. Germline assignment: CDR1 SNHLY and CDR2 FYNNEI. The CDR3 DNA sequence: TGTGCCAGCAGTCCAGGGAATGAAAAACTGTTTTTT. Amino acids: CASSPGNEKLFF.

The rearrangement links TRBV7-2 to TRBJ2-7; no clear D gene. V shed 1 base and J shed 6 bases, with 7 bases lying between them. Per germline, CDR1 SGHTA and CDR2 FQGNSA. The CDR3 contains 12 residues. The CDR3 DNA is TGTGCCAGCAGCTTAGGCAGAACCGAGCAGTACTTC. Amino acids: CASSLGRTEQYF.

The CDR3 here is CASSPGGVEQYF. In DNA, the CDR3 is TGTGCCAGCAGTCCTGGAGGGGTCGAGCAGTACTTC. The chain recombines TRBV2 with TRBJ2-7, with D perhaps matching TRBD2 (6 bases). The germline CDR1 and CDR2 sequences are SNHLY and FYNNEI. This CDR3 is built from 12 residues. Trimming stripped 5 bases from V and 6 bases from J, with 11 bases between. The full variable domain, in which reference TRBV2 and TRBJ2-7 provide the parts outside the CDR3, is EPEVTQTPSHQVTQMGQEVILRCVPISNHLYFYWYRQILGQKVEFLVSFYNNEISEKSEIFDDQFSVERPDGSNFTLKIRSTKLEDSAMYFCASSPGGVEQYFGPGTRLTVT.

The chain joins TRBV4-3 to TRBJ2-4, with 13 nucleotides matching TRBD2. This CDR3 is 15 amino acids long. Germline values: CDR1 LGHNA, CDR2 YSLEER. V dropped 0 bases and J dropped 16; count of bases not matched to a gene: 9. CDR3 protein: CASSQDPTGLAGIYF. CDR3 bases: TGCGCCAGCAGCCAAGATCCTACGGGACTAGCGGGGATATACTTC.

This clone was recorded once. The genes are TRBV9 and TRBJ1-3, with 7 bases that match TRBD1. Per the germline V gene, CDR1 is SGDLS and CDR2 is YYNGEE. CDR3 length: 17 amino acids. The J segment lost 3 bases and the V segment lost 0 bases, leaving 9 bases of the junction unmatched. This CDR3 reads CASSVGGEGALGNTIYF. The CDR3 DNA follows: TGTGCCAGCAGCGTAGGAGGAGAGGGGGCGCTTGGAAACACCATATATTTT.

CDR3 DNA sequence: TGTGCCAGCTCAGAGGGACTAGCGGACTACAATGAGCAGTTCTTC. This codes for CASSEGLADYNEQFF. The rearrangement links TRBV18 to TRBJ2-1; 11 bases fit TRBD2. J was trimmed by 3 bases and V by 5 bases; bases with no gene match: 3. The germline V gene encodes CDR1 KGHSH and CDR2 LQKENI. The CDR3 has 15 residues.